This entry concerns a single T cell receptor beta chain. These data come from a study of PD-1 blockade in classical Hodgkin lymphoma. Every patient relapsed after autologous stem cell transplantation, and brentuximab vedotin exposure varied. Here immunoSEQ multiplex PCR was the method, and the copy in TCRdb shows in-frame clones only, minus some. The repertoire has over 50,000 clones, approximately 81% of them found once; the top ten carry approximately 15%. CDR1 is LNHDA, CDR2 SQIVND, per germline (reference sequence). CDR3 length: 14 amino acids. The V gene end was trimmed by 3 bases and the J gene end by 3 bases; junction bases not matched to a gene: 4.

The clonotype originates from a human donor with classical Hodgkin lymphoma. Specimen: peripheral blood mononuclear cells (PBMCs), collected at baseline. This chain connects TRBV19 to TRBJ2-5; 7 bases match TRBD1. The CDR3 coding sequence is TGTGCCAGTAGTATCTGGCAGGGGGAAGAGACCCAGTACTTC. It encodes CASSIWQGEETQYF.